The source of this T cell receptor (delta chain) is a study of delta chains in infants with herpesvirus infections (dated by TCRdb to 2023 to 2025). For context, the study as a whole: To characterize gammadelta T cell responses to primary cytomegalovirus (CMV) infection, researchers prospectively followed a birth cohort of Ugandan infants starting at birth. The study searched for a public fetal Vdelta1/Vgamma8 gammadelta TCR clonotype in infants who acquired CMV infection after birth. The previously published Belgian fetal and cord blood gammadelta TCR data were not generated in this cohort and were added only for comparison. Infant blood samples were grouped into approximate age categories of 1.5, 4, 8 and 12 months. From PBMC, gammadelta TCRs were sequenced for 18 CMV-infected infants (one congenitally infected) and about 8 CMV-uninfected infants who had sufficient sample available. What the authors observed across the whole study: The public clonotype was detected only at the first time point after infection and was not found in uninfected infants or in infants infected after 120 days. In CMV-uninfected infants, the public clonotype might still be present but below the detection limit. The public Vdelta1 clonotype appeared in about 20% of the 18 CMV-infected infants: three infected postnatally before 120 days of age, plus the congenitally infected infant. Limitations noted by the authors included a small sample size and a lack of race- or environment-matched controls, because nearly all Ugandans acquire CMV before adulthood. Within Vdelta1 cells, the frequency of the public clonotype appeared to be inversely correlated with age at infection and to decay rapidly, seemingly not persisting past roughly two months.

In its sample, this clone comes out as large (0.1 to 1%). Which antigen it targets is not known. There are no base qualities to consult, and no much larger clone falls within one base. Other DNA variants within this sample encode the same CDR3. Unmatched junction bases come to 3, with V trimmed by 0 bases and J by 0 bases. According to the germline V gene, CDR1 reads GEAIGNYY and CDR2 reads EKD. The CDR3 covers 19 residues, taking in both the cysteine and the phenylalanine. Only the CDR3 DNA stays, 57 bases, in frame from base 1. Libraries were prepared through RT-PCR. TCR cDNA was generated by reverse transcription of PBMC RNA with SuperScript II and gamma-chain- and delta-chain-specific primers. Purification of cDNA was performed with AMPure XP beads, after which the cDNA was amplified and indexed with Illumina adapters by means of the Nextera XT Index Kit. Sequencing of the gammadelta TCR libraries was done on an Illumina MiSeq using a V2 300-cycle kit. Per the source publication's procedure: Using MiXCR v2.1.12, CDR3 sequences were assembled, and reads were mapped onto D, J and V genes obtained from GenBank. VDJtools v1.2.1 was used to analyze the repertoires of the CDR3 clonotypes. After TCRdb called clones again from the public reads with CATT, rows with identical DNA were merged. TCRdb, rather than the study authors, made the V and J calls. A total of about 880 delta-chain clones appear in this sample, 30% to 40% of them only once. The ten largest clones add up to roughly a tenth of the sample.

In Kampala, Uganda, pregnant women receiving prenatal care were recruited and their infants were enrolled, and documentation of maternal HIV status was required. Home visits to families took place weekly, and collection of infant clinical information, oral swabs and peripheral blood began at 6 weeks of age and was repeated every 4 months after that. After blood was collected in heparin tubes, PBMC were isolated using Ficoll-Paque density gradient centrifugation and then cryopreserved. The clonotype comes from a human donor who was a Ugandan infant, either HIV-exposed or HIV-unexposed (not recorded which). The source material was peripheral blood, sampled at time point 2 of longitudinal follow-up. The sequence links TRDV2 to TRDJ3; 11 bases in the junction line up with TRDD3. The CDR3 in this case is CACDTVLGDSSWDTRQMFF. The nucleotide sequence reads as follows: TGTGCCTGTGACACCGTACTGGGGGATAGCTCCTGGGACACCCGACAGATGTTTTTC.